The rows below give T cell receptor beta chains drawn from one sample of a study of cytomegalovirus exposure and HLA in healthy donors. Only in-frame clones appear in the TCRdb table, and some are missing; sequencing was by immunoSEQ multiplex PCR. The sample yields 95,000 to 130,000 clones, roughly three quarters seen once. Sequenced sample: PBMCs. The receptors were sampled from a man younger than 45 in good health and CMV-seropositive. Both conserved end residues are part of each CDR3. Fields, in order: V gene, J gene, CDR3 protein.

TRBV4-3	TRBJ1-3	CASSKKRPGLEGNTIYF
TRBV7-9	TRBJ1-1	CASSFQGTEAFF
TRBV15	TRBJ2-7	CATSRAGTGIPKQYF
TRBV9	TRBJ2-2	CASGLPGELFF
TRBV18	TRBJ2-3	CASSLGTGADDTQYF
TRBV29-1	TRBJ2-2	CSVALEESTGELFF
TRBV7-9	TRBJ1-5	CASGQGWNQPQHF
TRBV7-9	TRBJ2-2	CASSLDWDRADGELFF
TRBV6-1	TRBJ1-5	CASSESLGQGFLHF
TRBV5-1	TRBJ2-7	CASSSDRGRFSYEQYF
TRBV18	TRBJ1-1	CASSPASEAFF
TRBV5-1	TRBJ2-7	CASSSQGAYYEQYF
TRBV6-6	TRBJ1-1	CASSYQTGNTEAFF
TRBV4-3	TRBJ2-7	CASSQGTSGHYEQYF
TRBV5-1	TRBJ2-6	CASRELSGANVLTF
TRBV18	TRBJ2-7	CASSAQQSYEQYF
TRBV19	TRBJ2-3	CASRQGLSTDTQYF
TRBV19	TRBJ2-7	CASRPNRVTTYEQYF
TRBV7-3	TRBJ2-1	CASSLGLATVNEQFF
TRBV19	TRBJ2-7	CASSPRDRGRGEQYF
TRBV2	TRBJ1-3	CASSDRGSGNTIYF
TRBV29-1	TRBJ2-7	CSAFGTGGYEQYF
TRBV28	TRBJ2-3	CASAPTGRTDTQYF
TRBV5-1	TRBJ2-7	CASSPGLAGDSSYEQYF
TRBV30	TRBJ2-2	CAWTLGQNTGELFF
TRBV9	TRBJ1-2	CASSASVAWGADGYTF
TRBV5-6	TRBJ2-1	CASSLERGATYNEQFF
TRBV6-4	TRBJ2-1	CASSDQPGQEQFF
TRBV5-4	TRBJ1-2	CASSLVNRYYGYTF
TRBV7-2	TRBJ2-2	CASTLGIRELFF
TRBV5-1	TRBJ2-1	CASSSRVAGGYNEQFF